Presented here are 31 T cell receptor beta chains from one specimen sequenced in a study of blood T cell repertoires in COVID-19. Only in-frame clones appear in the TCRdb table, and some are missing; sequencing was by immunoSEQ multiplex PCR. Of over 200,000 clones listed, 88% were seen once; the top ten hold around 2.9%. The material sequenced was peripheral blood. These receptors were taken from a woman aged 60-70 years with acute or convalescent COVID-19.

The genes are TRBV11-2 and TRBJ2-3; TRBD2 matches at 9 bases. The junction had 12 bases not matched to a gene; V was cut back by 0 bases and J by 8 bases. The V gene's germline CDR1 is SGHAT and CDR2 FQNNGV. The CDR3 covers 17 residues. The CDR3 spells CASSLDNRLAGLTTQYF. The CDR3 DNA reads as TGTGCCAGCAGCTTAGATAATCGGCTAGCGGGACTTACTACGCAGTATTTT.

The rearrangement links TRBV30 to TRBJ2-4, with D perhaps TRBD2 (7 bases). The length of the CDR3 is 15 residues. V lost 2 bases to trimming and J lost 7 bases, with 18 bases between them. CDR1 and CDR2 from the germline V gene are GTSNPN and SVGIG (reference sequence). CDR3 DNA: TGTGCCTGGAGTAGGGCGGGGGCCCCGGGGAACATTCAGTACTTC. Translation: CAWSRAGAPGNIQYF. Variable domain in full (rest from reference TRBV30 and TRBJ2-4): SQTIHQWPATLVQPVGSPLSLECTVEGTSNPNLYWYRQAAGRGLQLLFYSVGIGQISSEVPQNLSASRPQDRQFILSSKKLLLSDSGFYLCAWSRAGAPGNIQYFGAGTRLSVL.

The V call is TRBV19, the J call TRBJ1-2; TRBD1 agrees at 7 bases. CDR3 length: 16 residues. Germline lookup yields CDR1 LNHDA and CDR2 SQIVND (reference sequence). V dropped 4 bases and J dropped 1; count of bases not matched to a gene: 9. The CDR3 spells CASSTQGPAGNYGYTF. In DNA, the CDR3 is TGTGCCAGTAGTACACAGGGGCCCGCGGGTAACTATGGCTACACCTTC.

This clone is a singleton in its sample. V usage is TRBV18 and J usage is TRBJ2-7; TRBD1 aligns across 11 bases. The CDR3 has 13 amino acids. Germline V gives CDR1 KGHSH, CDR2 LQKENI. With V trimmed by 3 bases and J by 6 bases, 1 base remained unmatched. Here the CDR3 reads CASSPDRGREQYF. The CDR3, as DNA: TGTGCCAGCTCACCGGACAGGGGGCGCGAGCAGTACTTC.

This clone was seen a few times. V usage is TRBV9 and J usage is TRBJ1-2, with D perhaps TRBD1 (5 bases). Per the germline V gene, CDR1 is SGDLS and CDR2 is YYNGEE. This CDR3 has 15 amino acids. V was cut by 0 bases and J by 4 bases, with 13 bases left in between. CDR3 region: CASSVAVTALYGYTF. The DNA of the CDR3 is TGTGCCAGCAGCGTAGCGGTGACAGCGCTCTATGGCTACACCTTC.

The J gene is TRBJ2-7, the V gene TRBV7-2, with 8 nucleotides matching TRBD2. CDR1 is SGHTA and CDR2 is FQGNSA in the germline V gene. The CDR3 length is 15 residues. The V gene end was trimmed by 1 base and the J gene end by 4 bases; junction bases not matched to a gene: 6. The CDR3 DNA follows: TGTGCCAGCAGCTTAGTTGGCGGGGGGCTTTACGAGCAGTACTTC. Its protein product is CASSLVGGGLYEQYF.

The chain joins TRBV3-1 (or the pseudogene TRBV3-2) to TRBJ1-6; D is unclear. Trimming shortened V by 3 bases and J by 8 bases, and 11 bases separated the two germline ends. The length of the CDR3 is 14 residues. Germline V gene lookup returns CDR1 LGHDT and CDR2 YNNKEL (reference sequence). For the CDR3, the DNA is TGTGCCAGCAGCCATTTAGGGAGGGATTCACCCCTCCACTTT. It specifies CASSHLGRDSPLHF.

The gene calls are TRBV29-1 and TRBJ1-1; 8 bases are a match to TRBD1. The CDR3 totals 15 residues. Germline V gene sequence: CDR1 SQVTM, CDR2 ANQGSEA. V shed 4 bases and J 4 bases; nucleotides not matched to a gene: 11. The CDR3 is CSVGRQGISVTEAFF. DNA of the CDR3: TGCAGCGTTGGGCGACAGGGGATTTCGGTCACTGAAGCTTTCTTT.

This clone appeared once. V gene TRBV5-1 combines with J gene TRBJ2-6, with D unresolved. CDR1 and CDR2 from the germline V gene are SGHRS and YFSETQ. Trimming removed 4 bases from V and 1 base from J, with 9 bases in between. The CDR3 has 15 residues. CDR3 sequence reads: CASSVQASGANVLTF. The DNA of the CDR3 is TGCGCCAGCAGCGTGCAGGCATCTGGGGCCAACGTCCTGACTTTC.

This clone was found once. The CDR3 DNA follows: TGTGCCAGCAGTTCGATACAGGGTTCCAAAAACATTCAGTACTTC. Residues: CASSSIQGSKNIQYF. The genes are TRBV28 and TRBJ2-4, with D possibly TRBD1 on 6 matching bases. The length of the CDR3 is 15 residues. Trimming shortened V by 4 bases and J by 2 bases, and 12 bases separated the two germline ends. Germline values: CDR1 MDHEN, CDR2 SYDVKM.

This clone was counted once. The J gene is TRBJ2-3, the V gene TRBV19; 9 bases are shared with TRBD2. Germline trimming cut 8 bases from V and 4 bases from J; bases unmatched to any gene: 7. From germline, CDR1 is LNHDA and CDR2 SQIVND (reference sequence). The CDR3 has 14 amino acids. CDR3 coding DNA: TGTGCCAGTTCAGGCGGGGGGGCAGCAGATACGCAGTATTTT. Its protein product is CASSGGGAADTQYF.

The chain uses TRBV7-3 and TRBJ1-2; TRBD1 matches at 7 bases. Germline V gene sequence: CDR1 SGHTA, CDR2 FQGTGA. The CDR3 sequence is 16 residues long. The ends lost 4 bases at V and 0 bases at J; junction bases unmatched: 8. This chain's CDR3 is CASSWDSPPANYGYTF. The DNA for the CDR3 is TGTGCCAGCAGCTGGGACAGCCCCCCGGCTAACTATGGCTACACCTTC.

The chain couples TRBV3-1 (or the pseudogene TRBV3-2) to TRBJ2-3, with TRBD1 as a possible D gene (6 bases). The germline V and J ends were trimmed by 4 bases and 1 base, with 12 bases remaining between them. CDR3 length: 15 amino acids. CDR1 LGHDT and CDR2 YNNKEL come from the germline V gene (reference sequence). CDR3 residues: CASSLQGPGTDTQYF. In DNA form, the CDR3 reads TGTGCCAGCAGCCTTCAGGGGCCGGGCACAGATACGCAGTATTTT.

The V and J genes are TRBV4-2 and TRBJ1-4; D ambiguous. This CDR3 spans 16 amino acids. V was clipped by 3 bases and J by 1 base, with 12 bases between them. CDR1 LGHNA and CDR2 YNFKEQ come from the germline V gene. The CDR3, as DNA: TGTGCCAGCAGCCAGACATCTCTGGGAACTAATGAAAAACTGTTTTTT. This codes for CASSQTSLGTNEKLFF.

The chain combines TRBV27 with TRBJ1-6, with D possibly TRBD1 on 5 matching bases. The CDR3 is 12 residues long. Trimming removed 3 bases from V and 8 bases from J, with 5 bases in between. Germline assignment: CDR1 MNHEY and CDR2 SMNVEV (reference sequence). This CDR3 is CASSFRDSPLHF. CDR3 coding DNA: TGTGCCAGCAGTTTCAGGGATTCACCCCTCCACTTT.

This clone occurred a few times. The rearrangement joins TRBV4-3 to TRBJ1-2; tentatively, D is TRBD1 (5 bases). V was shortened by 1 base and J by 7 bases, with 13 bases between the two germline ends. CDR1 LGHNA and CDR2 YSLEER come from the germline V gene. This CDR3 has 14 residues. The chain's CDR3 is CASSQVVGQAGYTF. CDR3 bases: TGCGCCAGCAGCCAAGTGGTGGGGCAAGCTGGCTACACCTTC.

The count of this clone is one. The chain joins TRBV5-5 to TRBJ1-1; TRBD1 agrees at 7 bases. V trimming: 4 bases; J trimming: 5 bases; junction bases outside the gene matches: 5. Germline lookup yields CDR1 SGHKS and CDR2 YYEKEE (reference sequence). There are 13 residues in the CDR3. Written as DNA, the CDR3 is TGTGCCAGCAGCCTGTACAGGGGTACTGAAGCTTTCTTT. This encodes CASSLYRGTEAFF.

The chain has TRBV4-2 and TRBJ2-7, with 8 bases aligning to TRBD1. Germline CDR1 LGHNA, CDR2 YNFKEQ. The J segment lost 1 base and the V segment lost 1 base, leaving 12 bases of the junction unmatched. This CDR3 region has 18 residues. The CDR3 nucleotides are TGTGCCAGCAGCCAAGGCGGGGACGGACAGGGCTGGTCCTACGAGCAGTACTTC. It codes for CASSQGGDGQGWSYEQYF.

V usage is TRBV6-2 or TRBV6-3 and J usage is TRBJ2-3, with 12 nucleotides matching TRBD2. This CDR3 has 15 residues. Germline CDR1 MNHEY, CDR2 SVGEGT. V shed 6 bases, J shed 4 bases, and the junction held 5 bases outside the gene matches. CDR3 nucleotides: TGTGCCAGCAGCCGGACTAGCGGGGTAGCAGATACGCAGTATTTT. Protein product: CASSRTSGVADTQYF.

The chain is built from TRBV25-1 and TRBJ2-1; the match to TRBD1 covers 8 bases. Trimming removed 5 bases from V and 4 bases from J; junction bases left unmatched: 4. The germline CDR1 and CDR2 sequences are MGHDK and SYGVNS. CDR3 length: 14 amino acids. CDR3 in DNA: TGTGCCAGCAGTAACCGGGACAGGTACAATGAGCAGTTCTTC. This encodes CASSNRDRYNEQFF. The variable domain in full, with the rest retrieved from reference TRBV25-1 and TRBJ2-1, is EADIYQTPRYLVIGTGKKITLECSQTMGHDKMYWYQQDPGMELHLIHYSYGVNSTEKGDLSSESTVSRIRTEHFPLTLESARPSHTSQYLCASSNRDRYNEQFFGPGTRLTVL.

The chain uses TRBV7-8 and TRBJ2-7, with 12 bases lining up with TRBD2. Per the germline V gene, CDR1 is SGHVS and CDR2 is FQNEAQ. V trimming: 3 bases; J trimming: 4 bases; junction bases outside the gene matches: 7. This CDR3 spans 16 amino acids. DNA of the CDR3: TGTGCCAGCAGCTTCACTCTAGCGGGAGGGCCTTACGAGCAGTACTTC. Amino acid sequence: CASSFTLAGGPYEQYF. The full variable domain, rest sourced from reference TRBV7-8 and TRBJ2-7, is GAGVSQSPRYKVAKRGQDVALRCDPISGHVSLFWYQQALGQGPEFLTYFQNEAQLDKSGLPSDRFFAERPEGSVSTLKIQRTQQEDSAVYLCASSFTLAGGPYEQYFGPGTRLTVT.

This clone was found a few times. This chain joins TRBV7-8 and TRBJ2-7; 8 bases agree with TRBD1. V dropped 5 bases and J dropped 9; count of bases not matched to a gene: 12. CDR3 size: 14 residues. The germline V gene has CDR1 SGHVS and CDR2 FQNEAQ. For the CDR3, the DNA is TGTGCCAGCAGCCGAGACGCAGGGGGCGTCACGCAGTACTTC. This encodes CASSRDAGGVTQYF.

This rearrangement joins TRBV7-2 to TRBJ1-3, with 7 bases fitting TRBD1. With 5 bases clipped from V and 3 bases from J, the junction kept 4 bases outside the gene matches. From germline, CDR1 is SGHTA and CDR2 FQGNSA. This CDR3 is 14 amino acids long. The CDR3 reads CASSPTGVGNTIYF. The DNA for the CDR3 is TGTGCCAGCAGCCCTACAGGGGTTGGAAACACCATATATTTT.

This chain joins TRBV7-2 and TRBJ2-2; 10 bases are a match to TRBD2. Losses at the gene ends were 1 base for V and 7 bases for J; bases not matched to a gene: 6. This CDR3 region has 16 residues. Germline CDR1 reads SGHTA; CDR2 reads FQGNSA. CDR3 loop: CASSLEAGGRGGELFF. CDR3 bases: TGTGCCAGCAGCTTAGAAGCGGGAGGGCGAGGCGGGGAGCTGTTTTTT.

The chain is built from TRBV5-1 and TRBJ1-2; 9 nucleotides line up with TRBD1. CDR1 and CDR2 from the germline V gene are SGHRS and YFSETQ. The length of the CDR3 is 12 residues. V was pared by 4 bases and J by 8 bases, with 3 bases of the junction left unmatched. CDR3 sequence reads: CASSRDRDGYTF. The CDR3 DNA reads TGCGCCAGCAGCAGGGACAGGGACGGCTACACCTTC.

The rearrangement links TRBV10-3 to TRBJ1-4, with a weak D call TRBD1 (6 bases). Germline V gives CDR1 ENHRY, CDR2 SYGVKD. The CDR3 runs 14 residues. With 3 bases removed from V and 5 bases from J, the gap between germline ends came to 10 bases. The CDR3 region is CAISDRGPNEKLFF. CDR3 DNA: TGTGCCATCAGTGACAGGGGTCCGAATGAAAAACTGTTTTTT.

The chain recombines TRBV5-1 with TRBJ2-3, with D possibly TRBD1 on 6 matching bases. CDR1 and CDR2 from the germline V gene are SGHRS and YFSETQ. The CDR3 sequence is 16 residues long. V was cut by 4 bases and J by 0 bases, with 15 bases left in between. The CDR3 nucleotides are TGCGCCAGCAGCACGACCGGACAGACCAGCACAGATACGCAGTATTTT. It translates to CASSTTGQTSTDTQYF.

The chain uses TRBV13 and TRBJ2-3; 9 positions match TRBD2. The CDR3 extends over 14 amino acids. The J segment lost 5 bases and the V segment lost 4 bases, leaving 4 bases of the junction unmatched. The germline gives CDR1 PRHDT, CDR2 FYEKMQ (reference sequence). In DNA, the CDR3 is TGTGCCAGCAGCTCAAGGACTAGCGTAGATACGCAGTATTTT. This translates into CASSSRTSVDTQYF.

The rearrangement links TRBV7-9 to TRBJ2-4, with a weak D call TRBD1 (6 bases). Trimming took off 5 bases at V and 9 bases at J, with 8 bases between the two ends. In germline, CDR1 is SEHNR, CDR2 FQNEAQ (reference sequence). The CDR3 runs to 11 residues. CDR3 bases: TGTGCCAGCAGCACAGGGACCATTCAGTACTTC. Encoded protein: CASSTGTIQYF.

V is TRBV7-2 and J is TRBJ1-1; D is uncertain. CDR3 length: 15 amino acids. Per the germline V gene, CDR1 is SGHTA and CDR2 is FQGNSA. Trimming left V 1 base short and J 0 bases short, with 9 bases between. CDR3 DNA: TGTGCCAGCAGCTTAGGGAGAAACATGAACACTGAAGCTTTCTTT. It specifies CASSLGRNMNTEAFF.

J is TRBJ1-1 and V is TRBV6-5; no firm D call. The CDR3 runs 15 residues. The germline V and J ends were trimmed by 0 bases and 1 base, with 9 bases remaining between them. From germline, CDR1 is MNHEY and CDR2 SVGAGI. DNA of the CDR3: TGTGCCAGCAGTTACTCGAGGGTAGGGAACACTGAAGCTTTCTTT. Protein: CASSYSRVGNTEAFF.